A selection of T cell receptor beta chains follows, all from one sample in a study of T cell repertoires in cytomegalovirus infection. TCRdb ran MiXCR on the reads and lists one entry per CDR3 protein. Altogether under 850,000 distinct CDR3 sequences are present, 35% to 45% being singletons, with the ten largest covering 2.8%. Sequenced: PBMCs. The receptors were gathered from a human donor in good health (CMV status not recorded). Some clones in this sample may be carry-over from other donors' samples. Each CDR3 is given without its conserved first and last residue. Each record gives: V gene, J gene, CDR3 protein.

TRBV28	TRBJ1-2	ASSLPPEGPYGYT
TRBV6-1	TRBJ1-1	ASSPDRGGAEAF
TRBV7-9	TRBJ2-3	ASSSPTTGTSASTDTQY
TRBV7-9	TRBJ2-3	ASSPIFDADTQY
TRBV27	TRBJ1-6	ASSSYLLEALH
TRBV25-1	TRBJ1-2	ASRGQGFSPYT
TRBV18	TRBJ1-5	ASSPRQGDRNQPQH
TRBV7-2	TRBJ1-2	ASSLVGGFYGYT
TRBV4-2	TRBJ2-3	ASSQPTVTNTDTQY
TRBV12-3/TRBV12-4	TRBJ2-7	ASSPPLGQGAYEQY
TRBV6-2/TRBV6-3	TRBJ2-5	ASNNGHFQETQY
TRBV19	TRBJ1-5	ASSISGGRAQH
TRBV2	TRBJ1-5	ASSAEDSLYSNQPQH
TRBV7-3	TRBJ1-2	ASSPQQGARDYT
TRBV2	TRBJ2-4	ASGLGRGQY
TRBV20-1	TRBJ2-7	SARKREDRYEQY
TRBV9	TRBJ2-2	ASRVSEPGELF
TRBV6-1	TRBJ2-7	ASSLKSGLASSYEQY
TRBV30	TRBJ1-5	AWSVQGSGVYQPQH
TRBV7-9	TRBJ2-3	ASSFLRLSVLDTQY
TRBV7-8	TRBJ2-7	ASSLGRSQIYEQY
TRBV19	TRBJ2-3	ASSVGLPTDTQY
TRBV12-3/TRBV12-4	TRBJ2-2	ASSAGQGKFNTGELF
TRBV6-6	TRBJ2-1	ASSPDRVGEQF
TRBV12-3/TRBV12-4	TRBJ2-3	ASSRGLAGGEDTQY
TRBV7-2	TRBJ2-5	ASSLSPRQVQETQY
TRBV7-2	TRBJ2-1	ASSLALLAGVTSNEQF
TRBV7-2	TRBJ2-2	ASSPSGTVSAGELF
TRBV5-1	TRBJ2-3	ASSLFTATDTQY
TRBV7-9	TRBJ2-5	ASSAGEYQETQY
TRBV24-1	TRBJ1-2	ATSGVNYGYT
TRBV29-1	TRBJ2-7	SVRTSGYEQY
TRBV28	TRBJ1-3	ASRSKTVSGNTIY
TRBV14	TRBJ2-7	ASSPGQLVLRSYEQY
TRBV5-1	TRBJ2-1	ASSFPYSNEQF
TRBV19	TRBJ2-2	ASKSGGQNTGELF
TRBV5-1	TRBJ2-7	ASSWGDSSPGYEQY
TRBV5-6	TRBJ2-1	ASSLRVYNEQF
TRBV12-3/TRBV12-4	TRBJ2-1	ASSFVGGGSDEQF
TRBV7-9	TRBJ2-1	ASSSIAGGEQF
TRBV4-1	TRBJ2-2	ASSQDRGGSTNTGELF
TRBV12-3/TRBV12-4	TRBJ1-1	ASSFSTEMNTEAF
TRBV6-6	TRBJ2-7	AISPGTGRFTYEQY
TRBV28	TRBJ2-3	ASRITGADTDTQY
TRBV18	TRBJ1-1	ASSPLQGGVDTEAF
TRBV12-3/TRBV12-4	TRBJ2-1	ASGRDRDRLT
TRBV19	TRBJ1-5	ASSAGHPGPQH
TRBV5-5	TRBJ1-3	ASSWTGTGILSSGNTIY
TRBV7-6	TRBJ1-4	ASSLANLNEKLF
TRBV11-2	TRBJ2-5	ASSLGSSSPLGTQY
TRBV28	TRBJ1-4	ASGTGQGARGKEKLF
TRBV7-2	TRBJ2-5	ASSGSLRETQY
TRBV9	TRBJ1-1	ASSVQGQDTEAF